This paragraph covers one T cell receptor (beta chain) sequence. Its binding antigen is unknown. One base away there is no much larger clone; base qualities are not given. The data stem from a study of blood T cells in healthy people across ages (dated by TCRdb to between 2015 and 2016). Context from the whole study: In model experiments, roughly one uniquely barcoded TCR beta cDNA molecule per two T cells was captured by template switching. The study measured age-related changes in TCR beta repertoire diversity using deep sequencing normalized with unique cDNA molecular identifiers. The donors were divided into four age groups: young (average about 15 years), middle-aged (about 39), aged (around 67) and long-lived (about 84). To avoid experimental bias, donors of different ages were spread randomly across the sequencing lanes. Two additional independent replicas of 1 million unique cDNA reads from the same blood draw were analyzed for two donors (one aged 18 to 29 and one aged 80 or older). Findings and caveats that apply to the study as a whole: Donor CMV infection status was unknown, potentially confounding age-related changes in expanded clonotypes. The percentage of naive T cells measured by flow cytometry correlated strongly with observed TCR beta diversity. Because profiling used bulk unsorted PBMCs, naive and antigen-experienced compartments could not be compared conclusively. Total diversity estimates from one million sequenced T cells were considered lower bounds and underestimates. As age increased, observed TCR beta diversity per million T cells dropped in a roughly linear way, and a significant reduction was already evident by age 40. Compared with the aged group, the long-lived group had more naive CD4+ T cells, fewer expanded clones and increased TCR diversity, a pattern suggesting age selection.

The donors were some 39 Caucasian individuals from Russia, aged roughly 6 to 100 years, who were systemically healthy. About 10 milliliters of peripheral blood were drawn from each donor into EDTA-treated Vacutainer tubes. PBMCs were isolated by Ficoll-Paque density-gradient centrifugation, with at least 6.5 million obtained per sample. Total RNA, at least 6 micrograms per sample, was extracted from PBMCs with Trizol reagent. For every donor, flow cytometry on a PBMC aliquot measured the percentage of naive CD45RAhigh/CD27high T cells. The library was made by 5' RACE. Sequencing was carried out with an Illumina HiSeq 2500. A second 7 to 11 cycle PCR used a sample-barcoded 5' primer and a J-beta primer mix. A unique molecular identifier was introduced onto each TCR beta cDNA molecule by a template-switch 5' adaptor carrying 12 random nucleotides. Each sample yielded at least 3 million CDR3-containing paired-end reads. First-strand cDNA was synthesized from all RNA with the Mint cDNA synthesis kit, primed by a TRBC-specific oligonucleotide. Following uracil-DNA glycosylase treatment, all cDNA underwent a first 18-cycle PCR with the universal primers M1SS and BC2_uni_R. Per the source publication's procedure: Normalization of each sample was performed by random selection of 1 million high-quality reads, each carrying a distinct molecular identifier. Instead of being binned into consensus sequences, reads with shared molecular identifiers were discarded. MiTCR, run with a Q25 quality threshold and the strictest error-elimination algorithm, handled CDR3 identification, clonotype clustering and error correction. A nonparametric unseen species model with Euler transformation was used to estimate lower-bound total TCR beta diversity. Using fastp at Q25 and MiXCR, TCRdb reprocessed the public reads and kept productive beta chains. Rows merge per CDR3 protein into single entries with the most common DNA and genes. TCRdb's processing, not the authors', yielded these V and J calls. The sample has 700,000 to 1,000,000 distinct CDR3 sequences on record, approximately 44% of them singletons. The top ten hold 15% to 25% of the sample.

From cysteine to phenylalanine, the CDR3 is 15 amino acids long. Only the CDR3 region is kept as DNA, spanning 45 bases read in frame from base 1. As encoded in the germline V gene, CDR1 is MNHEY while CDR2 is SVGEGT. V loses 4 bases at its end and J loses 11 bases; junction bases beyond the gene matches: 14. In this chain, TRBV6-2 or TRBV6-3 is recombined with TRBJ2-5; a stretch of 9 junction bases matches TRBD2. This TCR came from a man in his 60s in good health. The sample taken for sequencing was blood. The DNA sequence is TGTGCCAGCAGTTCGCGGCTAGCGGGGTACAATGAGCAGTACTTC. It translates to CASSSRLAGYNEQYF.